Following are 5 T cell receptor beta chains from one sample sequenced in a study of cytomegalovirus exposure and HLA in healthy donors. Vbeta (60) and Jbeta (13) primers were used in the PCR. Here immunoSEQ multiplex PCR was the method, and the copy in TCRdb shows in-frame clones only, minus some. The repertoire includes about 150,000 clones, about 74% of them detected once, and around 3.1% sits in the top ten. Source material: PBMCs. Receptors originate from a male donor in good health and CMV-seronegative.

The V gene is TRBV30, the J gene TRBJ2-3, with 9 bases fitting TRBD2. V shed 2 bases and J 4 bases; nucleotides not matched to a gene: 10. The CDR3 loop spans 16 amino acids. From germline, CDR1 is GTSNPN and CDR2 SVGIG (reference sequence). The CDR3 is CAWSSLGRGGPDTQYF. The CDR3 nucleotides read TGTGCCTGGAGTTCCCTAGGGCGGGGGGGCCCAGATACGCAGTATTTT.

V is TRBV2 and J is TRBJ1-1, with D perhaps TRBD1 (6 bases). Germline-derived CDR1 and CDR2 are SNHLY and FYNNEI. The CDR3 is made up of 13 amino acids. V was pared by 6 bases and J by 11 bases, with 19 bases between. CDR3 amino acids: CASRAGHSGGAFF. In DNA, the CDR3 is TGTGCCAGCAGAGCGGGACATTCCGGAGGGGCTTTCTTT.

The chain recombines TRBV7-3 with TRBJ1-1, with 7 bases that match TRBD1. With 4 bases clipped from V and 1 base from J, the junction kept 6 bases outside the gene matches. CDR1 and CDR2 from the germline V gene are SGHTA and FQGTGA. The CDR3 covers 15 residues. The CDR3 loop reads CASSSTGATNTEAFF. The CDR3 coding sequence is TGTGCCAGCAGCTCCACAGGGGCGACGAACACTGAAGCTTTCTTT.

The genes are TRBV5-1 and TRBJ2-5; TRBD2 matches 7 bases. Germline-derived CDR1 and CDR2 are SGHRS and YFSETQ. V was pared by 1 base and J by 4 bases, with 7 bases of the junction left unmatched. CDR3 length equals 15 residues. The CDR3 protein is CASSLRLGGRETQYF. The CDR3 coding sequence is TGCGCCAGCAGCTTGAGGCTAGGCGGGAGAGAGACCCAGTACTTC.

The chain combines TRBV28 with TRBJ2-7, with TRBD1 as a possible D gene (5 bases). Germline lookup yields CDR1 MDHEN and CDR2 SYDVKM. The CDR3 is made up of 11 amino acids. Trimming removed 3 bases from V and 7 bases from J, with 7 bases in between. The CDR3 DNA reads as TGTGCCAGCAGTTTCAGGGAAGAGCAGTACTTC. Its translation: CASSFREEQYF. The variable domain in full, with the rest retrieved from reference TRBV28 and TRBJ2-7, is DVKVTQSSRYLVKRTGEKVFLECVQDMDHENMFWYRQDPGLGLRLIYFSYDVKMKEKGDIPEGYSVSREKKERFSLILESASTNQTSMYLCASSFREEQYFGPGTRLTVT.